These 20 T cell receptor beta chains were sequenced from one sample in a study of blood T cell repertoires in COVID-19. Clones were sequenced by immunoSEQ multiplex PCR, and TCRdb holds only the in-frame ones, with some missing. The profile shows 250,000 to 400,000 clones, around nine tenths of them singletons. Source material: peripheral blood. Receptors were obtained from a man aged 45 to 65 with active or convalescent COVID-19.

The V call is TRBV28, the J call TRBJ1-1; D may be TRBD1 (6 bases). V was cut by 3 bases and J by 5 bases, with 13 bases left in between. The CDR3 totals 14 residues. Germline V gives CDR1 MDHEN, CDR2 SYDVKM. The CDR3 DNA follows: TGTGCCAGCAGTTTCACAGGGTATAGAACTGAAGCTTTCTTT. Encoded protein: CASSFTGYRTEAFF. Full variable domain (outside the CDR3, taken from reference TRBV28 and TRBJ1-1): DVKVTQSSRYLVKRTGEKVFLECVQDMDHENMFWYRQDPGLGLRLIYFSYDVKMKEKGDIPEGYSVSREKKERFSLILESASTNQTSMYLCASSFTGYRTEAFFGQGTRLTVV.

The CDR3 here is CASSPLLARGGETQYF. In DNA, the CDR3 is TGTGCCAGCAGTCCCTTACTAGCGCGGGGGGGAGAGACCCAGTACTTC. The chain combines TRBV27 with TRBJ2-5, with 9 nucleotides matching TRBD2. V lost 5 bases and J lost 4; bases outside the gene matches: 11. Germline V gene lookup returns CDR1 MNHEY and CDR2 SMNVEV (reference sequence). This CDR3 comprises 16 residues.

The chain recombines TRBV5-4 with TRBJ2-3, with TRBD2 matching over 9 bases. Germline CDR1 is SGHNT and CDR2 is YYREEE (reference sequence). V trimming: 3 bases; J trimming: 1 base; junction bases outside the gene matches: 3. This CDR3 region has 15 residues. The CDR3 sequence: CASSSIAGGTDTQYF. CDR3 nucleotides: TGTGCCAGCAGCTCCATAGCGGGAGGCACAGATACGCAGTATTTT. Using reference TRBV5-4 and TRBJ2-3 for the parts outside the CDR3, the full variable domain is ETGVTQSPTHLIKTRGQQVTLRCSSQSGHNTVSWYQQALGQGPQFIFQYYREEENGRGNFPPRFSGLQFPNYSSELNVNALELDDSALYLCASSSIAGGTDTQYFGPGTRLTVL.

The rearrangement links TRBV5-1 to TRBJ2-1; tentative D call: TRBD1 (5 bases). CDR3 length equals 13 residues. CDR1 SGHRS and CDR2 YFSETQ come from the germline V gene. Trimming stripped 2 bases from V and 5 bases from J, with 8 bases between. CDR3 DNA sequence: TGCGCCAGCAGCTTAACGGACAACAATGAGCAGTTCTTC. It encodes CASSLTDNNEQFF.

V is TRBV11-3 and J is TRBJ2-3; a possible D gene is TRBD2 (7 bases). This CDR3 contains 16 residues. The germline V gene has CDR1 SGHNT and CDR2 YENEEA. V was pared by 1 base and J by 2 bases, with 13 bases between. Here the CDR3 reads CASSLGSGGNTDTQYF. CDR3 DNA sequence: TGTGCCAGCAGCTTAGGTTCGGGGGGCAACACAGATACGCAGTATTTT.

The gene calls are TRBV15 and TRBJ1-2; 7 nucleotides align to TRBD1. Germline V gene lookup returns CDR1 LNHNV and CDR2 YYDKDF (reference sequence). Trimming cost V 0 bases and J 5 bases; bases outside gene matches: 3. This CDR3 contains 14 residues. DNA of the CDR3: TGTGCCACCAGCAGAGAACAGGGGAGATATGGCTACACCTTC. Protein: CATSREQGRYGYTF. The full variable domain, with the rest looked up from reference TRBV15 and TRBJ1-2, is DAMVIQNPRYQVTQFGKPVTLSCSQTLNHNVMYWYQQKSSQAPKLLFHYYDKDFNNEADTPDNFQSRRPNTSFCFLDIRSPGLGDTAMYLCATSREQGRYGYTFGSGTRLTVV.

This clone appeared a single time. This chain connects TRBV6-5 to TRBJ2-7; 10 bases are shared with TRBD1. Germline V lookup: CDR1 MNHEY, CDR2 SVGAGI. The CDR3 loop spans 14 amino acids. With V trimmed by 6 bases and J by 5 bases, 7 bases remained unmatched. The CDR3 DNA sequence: TGTGCCAGCAGCCCAGGACAGGGGGAAGACGAGCAGTACTTC. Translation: CASSPGQGEDEQYF.

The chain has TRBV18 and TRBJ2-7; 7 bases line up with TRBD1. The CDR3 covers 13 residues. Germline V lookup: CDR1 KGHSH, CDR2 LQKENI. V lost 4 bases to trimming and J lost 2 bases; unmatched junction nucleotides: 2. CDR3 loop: CASSRGQTYEQYF. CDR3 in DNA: TGTGCCAGCTCACGGGGACAGACCTACGAGCAGTACTTC.

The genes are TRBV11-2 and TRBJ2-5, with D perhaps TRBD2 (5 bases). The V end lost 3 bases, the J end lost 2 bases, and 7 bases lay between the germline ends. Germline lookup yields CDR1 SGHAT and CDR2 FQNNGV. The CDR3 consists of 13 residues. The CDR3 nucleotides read TGTGCCAGCAGCTTCTCGGGGCAAGAGACCCAGTACTTC. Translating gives CASSFSGQETQYF.

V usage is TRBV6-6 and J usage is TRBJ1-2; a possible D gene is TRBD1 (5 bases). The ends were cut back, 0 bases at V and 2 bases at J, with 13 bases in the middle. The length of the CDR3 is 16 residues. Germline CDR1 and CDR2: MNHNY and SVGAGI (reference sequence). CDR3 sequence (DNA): TGTGCCAGCAGTTACTCGATAGGGGTTAAGAACTATGGCTACACCTTC. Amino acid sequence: CASSYSIGVKNYGYTF.

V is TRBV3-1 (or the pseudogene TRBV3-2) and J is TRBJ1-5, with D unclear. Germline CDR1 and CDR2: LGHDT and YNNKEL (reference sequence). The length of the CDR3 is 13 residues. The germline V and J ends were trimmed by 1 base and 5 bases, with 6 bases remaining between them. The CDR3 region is CASSQGADQPQHF. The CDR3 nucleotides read TGTGCCAGCAGCCAAGGGGCCGATCAGCCCCAGCATTTT.

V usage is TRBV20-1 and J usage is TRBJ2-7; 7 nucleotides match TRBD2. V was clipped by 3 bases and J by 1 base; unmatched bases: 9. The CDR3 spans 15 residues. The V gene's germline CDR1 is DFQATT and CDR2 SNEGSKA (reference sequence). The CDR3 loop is CSASRRLAFSYEQYF. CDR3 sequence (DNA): TGCAGTGCTAGTCGGCGACTAGCATTTTCCTACGAGCAGTACTTC.

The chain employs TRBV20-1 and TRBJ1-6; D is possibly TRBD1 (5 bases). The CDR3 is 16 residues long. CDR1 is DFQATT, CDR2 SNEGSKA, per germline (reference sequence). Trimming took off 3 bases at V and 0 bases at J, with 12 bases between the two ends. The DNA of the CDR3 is TGCAGTGCTAGTTGGGACTCGAGCTCCTATAATTCACCCCTCCACTTT. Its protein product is CSASWDSSSYNSPLHF.

The CDR3 protein is CASGQGMDEKLFF. The CDR3 coding sequence is TGTGCCAGCGGACAGGGGATGGATGAAAAACTGTTTTTT. The rearrangement uses TRBV28 and TRBJ1-4, with 9 bases aligning to TRBD1. The CDR3 consists of 13 residues. Germline-derived CDR1 and CDR2 are MDHEN and SYDVKM. The ends lost 8 bases at V and 6 bases at J; junction bases unmatched: 4.

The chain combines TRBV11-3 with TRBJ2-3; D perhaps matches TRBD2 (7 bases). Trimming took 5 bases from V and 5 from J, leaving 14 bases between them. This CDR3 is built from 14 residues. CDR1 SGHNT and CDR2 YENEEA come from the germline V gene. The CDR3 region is CASSEGGDLDTQYF. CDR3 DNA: TGTGCCAGCAGCGAAGGGGGGGATTTAGATACGCAGTATTTT.

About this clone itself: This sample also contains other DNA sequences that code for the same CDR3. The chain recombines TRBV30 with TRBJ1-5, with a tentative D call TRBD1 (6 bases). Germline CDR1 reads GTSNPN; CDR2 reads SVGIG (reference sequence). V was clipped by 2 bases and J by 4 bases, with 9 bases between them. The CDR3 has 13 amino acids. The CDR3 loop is CAWSQRGNQPQHF. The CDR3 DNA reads TGTGCCTGGAGTCAAAGGGGGAATCAGCCCCAGCATTTT.

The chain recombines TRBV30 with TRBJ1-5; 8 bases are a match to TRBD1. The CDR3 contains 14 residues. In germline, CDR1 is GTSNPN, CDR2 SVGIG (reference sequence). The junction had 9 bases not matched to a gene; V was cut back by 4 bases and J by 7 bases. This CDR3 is CAWTYQGASQPQHF. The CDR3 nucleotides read TGTGCCTGGACTTACCAGGGGGCAAGCCAGCCCCAGCATTTT.

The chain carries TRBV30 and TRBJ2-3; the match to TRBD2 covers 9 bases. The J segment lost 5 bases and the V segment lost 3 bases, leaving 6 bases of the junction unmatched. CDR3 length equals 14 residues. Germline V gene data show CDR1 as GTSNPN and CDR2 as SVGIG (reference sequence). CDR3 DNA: TGTGCCTGGAGCAGACTAGCGGCTGAAGATACGCAGTATTTT. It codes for CAWSRLAAEDTQYF.

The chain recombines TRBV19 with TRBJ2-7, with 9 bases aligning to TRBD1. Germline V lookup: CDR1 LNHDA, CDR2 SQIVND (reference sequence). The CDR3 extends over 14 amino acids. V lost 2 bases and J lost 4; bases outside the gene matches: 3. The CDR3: CASSIPGTGYEQYF. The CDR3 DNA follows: TGTGCCAGTAGTATACCCGGGACAGGGTACGAGCAGTACTTC.

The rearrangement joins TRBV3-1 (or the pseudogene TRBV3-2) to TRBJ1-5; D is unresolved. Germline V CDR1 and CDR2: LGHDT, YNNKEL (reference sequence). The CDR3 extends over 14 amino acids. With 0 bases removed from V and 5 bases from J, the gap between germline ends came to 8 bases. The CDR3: CASSQESRDQPQHF. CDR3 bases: TGTGCCAGCAGCCAAGAGTCACGAGATCAGCCCCAGCATTTT.